This entry lists 9 T cell receptor beta chains sequenced from one sample in a study of CD8+ T cells in alopecia areata (dated by TCRdb to 2017 to 2018). Library generation was performed with the immunoSEQ multiplex PCR assay. For TCR sequencing, RNA was extracted from every sample and reverse transcribed into cDNA to serve as template. TCRdb holds this immuneACCESS table with in-frame rearrangements only. Some clones are missing; in checked studies, unresolved V genes explain under half, and the rest has no known cause. This sample holds around 110,000 clones in total, without any singletons. Together, the top ten hold around 20% of the sample. The sequencing input was lesional skin. The receptors were gathered from a C3H/HeJ mouse with alopecia areata. The mouse line in question has MHC haplotype H2-k.

In this sample, this clone turned up a few times. Gene names follow the mouse nomenclature. The DNA read from the CDR3 is TGTGCCACCGGGACTGGGGGGAATGCT. It specifies CATGTGGNA. The whole CDR3 sequence is CATGTGGNAEQFF. The J gene is TRBJ2-1, the V gene TRBV13-2, with 12 bases aligning to TRBD2. The CDR3 extends 4 residues past the end of the read, so its final part is completed from the germline J gene. J gave up 5 bases and V 9 bases, and 3 bases lay outside the gene matches. The CDR3 totals 13 residues. Germline values: CDR1 NNHNN, CDR2 SYGAGS (reference sequence).

As concerns this clone: The gene names given are mouse names. Here the CDR3 reads CASPWGKANSDYTF. CDR3 DNA, as far as it was read: TGTGCCAGCCCCTGGGGCAAAGCAAACTCC. The chain combines TRBV19 with TRBJ1-2; D perhaps matches TRBD1 (5 bases). The CDR3 end lies 4 residues beyond the end of the read and is filled in from the germline J gene. There are 14 residues in the CDR3. Trimming took off 7 bases at V and 0 bases at J, with 13 bases between the two ends. Germline loops: CDR1 FNHDT, CDR2 SITEND (reference sequence).

This clone was seen more than once but under ten times. The listed genes are named as in mouse. The read falls 4 residues short of the CDR3 end, and the missing part is taken from the germline J gene. The chain recombines TRBV13-3 with TRBJ1-4; D possibly corresponds to TRBD1 (6 bases). Deletions cut 3 bases from V and 4 bases from J, with 10 bases between. This CDR3 region has 14 residues. Germline values: CDR1 NNHDY, CDR2 SYVADS. CDR3 residues: CASSGGTHNERLFF. The sequenced CDR3 bases are TGTGCCAGCAGTGGTGGGACACACAACGAA.

The table lists this clone with a few counts. The genes are named according to mouse. The observed sequence ends 4 residues before the CDR3 terminus, with the missing tail filled in from the germline J gene. The chain combines TRBV1 with TRBJ1-4, with TRBD1 matching 10 bases. This CDR3 has 16 amino acids. CDR1 and CDR2 from the germline V gene are NSQYPW and LRSPGD (reference sequence). The covered CDR3 bases are TGCACCTGCAGTGCCCCCGACAGGGGGCACGGCGAA. This gives the protein CTCSAPDRGHGE. The whole CDR3 is CTCSAPDRGHGERLFF.

This clone has a handful of counts. Genes here carry mouse names. Read data end 4 residues before the CDR3 end; the end is taken from the germline J gene. V and J are TRBV13-3 and TRBJ1-2, with 7 bases fitting TRBD1. CDR1 NNHDY and CDR2 SYVADS come from the germline V gene. CDR3 length: 15 residues. V dropped 1 base and J dropped 3; count of bases not matched to a gene: 6. The CDR3 DNA, read in part, is TGTGCCAGCAGTGATCCAGGGGGGAAGGACTCC. This translates into CASSDPGGKDS. In full, the CDR3 is CASSDPGGKDSDYTF.

This clone was detected a few times. At residue 13, TCRdb's protein disagrees with the DNA translation; the protein shown here derives from the DNA. Germline and genes: mouse. The CDR3 extends 3 residues past the end of the read, so its final part is completed from the germline J gene. The J gene is TRBJ1-3, the V gene TRBV19, with 7 bases fitting TRBD1. The CDR3 extends over 16 amino acids. The germline V gene has CDR1 FNHDT and CDR2 SITEND (reference sequence). After removal of 3 bases from V and 2 bases from J, the junction contained 8 bases not matched to a gene. Partial CDR3 DNA: TGTGCCAGCAGTACTGGATGGGACAGTACTGGAAATACG. Translation: CASSTGWDSTGNT. The CDR3, in full, reads CASSTGWDSTGNTLYF.

This clone was seen only a few times. Each gene name is a mouse one. Incomplete CDR3 DNA: TGTGCCAGCAGTGAGAGCAGGGGGAAGAGTGCAGAA. Translation: CASSESRGKSAE. The full CDR3 protein reads CASSESRGKSAETLYF. V and J are TRBV13-3 and TRBJ2-3; TRBD1 matches at 7 bases. The CDR3 end is not reached by the read, which stops 4 residues before it; the germline J gene fills it in. Germline CDR1 reads NNHDY; CDR2 reads SYVADS. This CDR3 region has 16 residues. Germline trimming cut 2 bases from V and 0 bases from J; bases unmatched to any gene: 6.

On this clone: The gene symbols are mouse symbols. The read is 4 residues too short to cover the CDR3 end, so that end is filled in from the germline J gene. The V and J genes are TRBV13-1 and TRBJ2-3; 11 nucleotides match TRBD2. The CDR3 is 17 residues long. The V and J ends lost 1 base and 0 bases, in that order; junction bases with no gene match: 4. CDR1 is NSHNY, CDR2 SYGAGN, per germline. Here the CDR3 reads CASSDRTGGSSAETLYF. The CDR3 bases that were read are TGTGCCAGCAGTGATCGGACTGGGGGGAGTAGTGCAGAA.

This clone came up a few times. Gene names are the mouse ones. The CDR3 end falls 4 residues outside the read, so it is completed with the germline J gene. The rearrangement uses TRBV19 and TRBJ2-7, with D maybe TRBD1 (6 bases). The CDR3 is made up of 12 amino acids. CDR1 and CDR2 (germline): FNHDT, SITEND (reference sequence). CDR3 region: CASSATGYEQYF. The covered CDR3 bases are TGTGCCAGCAGTGCTACAGGGTAT.